Below are 21 T cell receptor beta chains sequenced from a single sample in a study of CD8+CD57+ T cells in acquired aplastic anemia. Investigators profiled TCR beta VDJ and CDR3 from genomic DNA template. TCRdb reprocessed the reads via MiXCR and lists one record per CDR3 protein. The repertoire holds 75,000 to 100,000 distinct CDR3 sequences, around 70% seen once, with roughly 60% in the top ten. Patients chosen for sequencing had CD8+CD57+ cells that had expanded, as shown by flow cytometry. Sequenced material: sorted CD4+, CD8+, or CD8+CD57+ T cells (not recorded which) from PBMCs. All receptors derive from a human donor with aplastic anemia.

This clonotype was counted between two and nine times. V is TRBV24-1 and J is TRBJ1-2; 9 positions agree with TRBD1. The J segment lost 9 bases and the V segment lost 5 bases, leaving 6 bases of the junction unmatched. The germline V gene has CDR1 KGHDR and CDR2 SFDVKD. The CDR3 runs to 13 residues. DNA for the CDR3: TGTGCCACCAGTGCCGGGACAGGGCAGCGCTACACCTTC. As protein: CATSAGTGQRYTF.

The chain recombines TRBV9 with TRBJ2-1; TRBD2 might be the D (7 bases). V was pared by 3 bases and J by 7 bases, with 14 bases between. The germline CDR1 and CDR2 sequences are SGDLS and YYNGEE. CDR3 size: 14 residues. The DNA for the CDR3 is TGTGCCAGCAGCGCCGGAGGGGGGGTAAATGAGCAGTTCTTC. Protein product: CASSAGGGVNEQFF.

This clonotype was detected a few times. The junction departs from germline at one end; a sequencing error may be responsible. The chain carries TRBV5-1 and TRBJ2-2, with D possibly being TRBD2 (6 bases). Germline V gene lookup returns CDR1 SGHRS and CDR2 YFSETQ. The CDR3 extends over 12 amino acids. Here the CDR3 reads CATSGNTGGLFF. CDR3 DNA: TGCGCCACTTCTGGGAACACCGGGGGGCTGTTTTTT.

The chain combines TRBV20-1 with TRBJ1-2; 7 bases fit TRBD1. CDR1 is DFQATT, CDR2 SNEGSKA, per germline (reference sequence). Germline trimming cut 5 bases from V and 0 bases from J; bases unmatched to any gene: 6. The CDR3 is 14 residues long. CDR3 residues: CSAPRDSSNYGYTF. CDR3 DNA: TGCAGTGCTCCCCGGGACAGTTCTAACTATGGCTACACCTTC.

The chain has TRBV20-1 and TRBJ1-6; D not resolved. The CDR3 is 14 residues long. V was clipped by 5 bases and J by 7 bases, with 15 bases between them. Germline assignment: CDR1 DFQATT and CDR2 SNEGSKA (reference sequence). Written as DNA, the CDR3 is TGCAGTGCTCGTGAGGCAGGTGGCAATTCACCCCTCCACTTT. Translation gives CSAREAGGNSPLHF.

The rearrangement uses TRBV20-1 and TRBJ2-5, with D tentatively TRBD2 (6 bases). Trimming pared 5 bases from V and 5 bases from J, leaving 12 bases between. Germline assignment: CDR1 DFQATT and CDR2 SNEGSKA (reference sequence). CDR3 size: 12 residues. DNA for the CDR3: TGCAGTGCTGGGGGGACCTTGGAGACCCAGTACTTC. It yields the protein CSAGGTLETQYF.

This chain connects TRBV7-2 to TRBJ1-1, with D possibly being TRBD1 (5 bases). Germline CDR1 and CDR2: SGHTA and FQGNSA. V was pared by 5 bases and J by 11 bases, with 15 bases between. CDR3 size: 12 residues. CDR3 protein: CASSRVQGQAFF. CDR3 sequence (DNA): TGTGCCAGCAGCCGCGTTCAGGGTCAGGCTTTCTTT.

V and J are TRBV24-1 and TRBJ1-6; 8 bases agree with TRBD1. V trimming: 6 bases; J trimming: 8 bases; junction bases outside the gene matches: 11. Germline V gene lookup returns CDR1 KGHDR and CDR2 SFDVKD. The CDR3 contains 16 residues. The CDR3 DNA sequence: TGTGCCACCAGTCCTCGAGCCGGGACAGGAGATTCACCCCTCCACTTT. Encoded protein: CATSPRAGTGDSPLHF.

V usage is TRBV2 and J usage is TRBJ2-7; D is undetermined. The CDR3 extends over 13 amino acids. V gave up 6 bases and J gave up 2 bases, with 11 bases separating them. Germline V gene sequence: CDR1 SNHLY, CDR2 FYNNEI. As DNA, the CDR3 is TGTGCCAGCAGCCCTCAGTCCCCCTACGAGCAGTACTTC. Encoded protein: CASSPQSPYEQYF. Full variable domain (rest looked up from reference TRBV2 and TRBJ2-7): EPEVTQTPSHQVTQMGQEVILRCVPISNHLYFYWYRQILGQKVEFLVSFYNNEISEKSEIFDDQFSVERPDGSNFTLKIRSTKLEDSAMYFCASSPQSPYEQYFGPGTRLTVT.

This clonotype was seen a few times. The CDR3 spells CSATDTLNSPLHF. CDR3 in DNA: TGCAGTGCTACGGACACCCTGAATTCACCCCTCCACTTT. J is TRBJ1-6 and V is TRBV20-1, with TRBD1 as a possible D gene (5 bases). The CDR3 sequence is 13 residues long. The germline gives CDR1 DFQATT, CDR2 SNEGSKA (reference sequence). Trimming removed 4 bases at V and 7 bases at J, with 11 bases between.

This chain links TRBV20-1 with TRBJ1-2, with TRBD1 as a possible D gene (6 bases). CDR1 DFQATT and CDR2 SNEGSKA come from the germline V gene (reference sequence). The CDR3 covers 13 residues. The V end lost 6 bases, the J end lost 1 base, and 12 bases lay between the germline ends. The CDR3 here is CSARRGINYGYTF. The CDR3 nucleotides read TGCAGTGCCCGCAGGGGTATTAACTATGGCTACACCTTC.

Remarks on this clonotype: An end of the junction differs from the germline gene, which may be a read error. The CDR3 here is CASSWIQEIQYF. Here the CDR3 DNA reads TGTGCCAGCAGCTGGATACAAGAGATCCAGTACTTC. V and J are TRBV5-1 and TRBJ2-5, with no clear D. CDR3 length: 12 residues. Germline values: CDR1 SGHRS, CDR2 YFSETQ.

The chain combines TRBV9 with TRBJ2-7; 7 bases match TRBD1. The germline CDR1 and CDR2 sequences are SGDLS and YYNGEE. V was clipped by 6 bases and J by 3 bases; unmatched bases: 12. This CDR3 is 15 amino acids long. The DNA for the CDR3 is TGTGCCAGCAACCCCCTCGGCGCAGGGGGCTACGAGCAGTACTTC. Protein product: CASNPLGAGGYEQYF.

The rearrangement links TRBV20-1 to TRBJ1-2; D remains unclear. The CDR3 covers 14 residues. V was trimmed by 0 bases and J by 4 bases, leaving 12 bases between them. Germline CDR1 reads DFQATT; CDR2 reads SNEGSKA (reference sequence). The CDR3 region has the DNA TGCAGTGCTAGAGATCATGACCGGTCCTATGGCTACACCTTC. Its translation: CSARDHDRSYGYTF.

Only a few counts were recorded for this clonotype. The V and J genes are TRBV10-3 and TRBJ2-1; TRBD1 is a possible D gene (6 bases). With 2 bases removed from V and 11 bases from J, the gap between germline ends came to 16 bases. The germline V gene encodes CDR1 ENHRY and CDR2 SYGVKD. The CDR3 totals 14 residues. The CDR3 protein is CAISEIGDTSKQFF. CDR3 DNA sequence: TGTGCCATCAGTGAGATAGGGGACACCTCCAAGCAGTTCTTC.

The chain uses TRBV9 and TRBJ1-6, with 8 positions matching TRBD1. The germline V gene encodes CDR1 SGDLS and CDR2 YYNGEE. CDR3 length: 16 amino acids. With 0 bases clipped from V and 8 bases from J, the junction kept 7 bases outside the gene matches. The CDR3 loop is CASSVGAQGGDSPLHF. The CDR3 DNA is TGTGCCAGCAGCGTAGGAGCACAGGGGGGAGATTCACCCCTCCACTTT.

This chain links TRBV29-1 with TRBJ2-3; D unresolved. CDR3 length: 11 amino acids. V was shortened by 3 bases and J by 3 bases, with 4 bases between the two germline ends. CDR1 is SQVTM, CDR2 ANQGSEA, per germline. The CDR3 is CSVDLTDTQYF. The CDR3 bases are TGCAGCGTTGATCTAACAGATACGCAGTATTTT.

This clonotype turned up a few times. J is TRBJ2-3 and V is TRBV25-1; perhaps TRBD2 as D (5 bases). This CDR3 region has 15 residues. V gave up 1 base and J gave up 1 base, with 9 bases separating them. From germline, CDR1 is MGHDK and CDR2 SYGVNS. CDR3 in amino acids: CASSEWLRGTDTQYF. The CDR3 DNA follows: TGTGCCAGCAGTGAATGGTTGCGGGGCACAGATACGCAGTATTTT.

This clonotype was observed a single time. One end of the junction is discordant with germline, which a read error may explain. The chain carries TRBV7-8 and TRBJ2-2; 9 bases line up with TRBD1. From germline, CDR1 is SGHVS and CDR2 FQNEAQ. This CDR3 spans 17 amino acids. The DNA for the CDR3 is TGTGCCAGCAGCCTATCCGGGACAGGGTGGAACACCGGGGAGCTGTTTTTC. It specifies CASSLSGTGWNTGELFF.

The table lists this clonotype with a few counts. The chain's CDR3 is CASSPVRGYTF. The CDR3 DNA reads as TGTGCCAGCAGCCCGGTGCGGGGCTACACCTTC. The chain joins TRBV7-2 to TRBJ1-2, with D uncertain. Trimming took 5 bases from V and 8 from J, leaving 9 bases between them. The CDR3 covers 11 residues. Germline V gene sequence: CDR1 SGHTA, CDR2 FQGNSA. Combining the CDR3 with reference TRBV7-2 and TRBJ1-2 gives the whole variable domain GAGVSQSPSNKVTEKGKDVELRCDPISGHTALYWYRQSLGQGLEFLIYFQGNSAPDKSGLPSDRFSAERTGGSVSTLTIQRTQQEDSAVYLCASSPVRGYTFGSGTRLTVV.

This clonotype was detected a few times. CDR3 in amino acids: CASTGDYGYTF. The CDR3 nucleotides read TGTGCCAGCACGGGGGACTATGGCTACACCTTC. The chain links TRBV24-1 to TRBJ1-2; D might be TRBD1 (5 bases). V lost 11 bases to trimming and J lost 3 bases, with 9 bases between them. This CDR3 contains 11 residues. Germline loops: CDR1 KGHDR, CDR2 SFDVKD.